These 28 T cell receptor beta chains were sequenced from one sample in a study of blood T cell repertoires in COVID-19. Using immunoSEQ multiplex PCR, the repertoire was profiled, and TCRdb retains in-frame clones only, with some absent. The sample comprises 200,000 to 250,000 clones, around 90% of which are singletons, and more than 10% rests with the top ten. Sequences were obtained from PBMCs or T cells enriched from blood (not recorded which). The receptors were gathered from a man in his thirties or forties who had recovered from COVID-19.

This clone was counted only a few times. V is TRBV7-2 and J is TRBJ2-7; a possible D gene is TRBD1 (5 bases). The CDR3 loop spans 13 amino acids. CDR1 and CDR2 (germline): SGHTA, FQGNSA. Trimming removed 6 bases from V and 0 bases from J, with 9 bases in between. DNA of the CDR3: TGTGCCAGCAGGCCGGACAACTCCTACGAGCAGTACTTC. Its translation: CASRPDNSYEQYF.

This chain connects TRBV28 to TRBJ2-7; 8 bases are a match to TRBD2. Germline V gene sequence: CDR1 MDHEN, CDR2 SYDVKM. The V gene end was trimmed by 7 bases and the J gene end by 4 bases; junction bases not matched to a gene: 6. The CDR3 spans 13 residues. CDR3 amino acids: CASKEREWYEQYF. CDR3 DNA sequence: TGTGCCAGCAAAGAGCGGGAGTGGTACGAGCAGTACTTC.

This chain's CDR3 is CASSPGLADLTNEQFF. The CDR3 nucleotides are TGTGCCAGCAGCCCGGGACTAGCGGATCTCACGAATGAGCAGTTCTTC. This sequence joins TRBV5-4 and TRBJ2-1, with TRBD2 matching over 11 bases. CDR1 and CDR2 from the germline V gene are SGHNT and YYREEE (reference sequence). This CDR3 region has 16 residues. V lost 4 bases, J lost 7 bases, and 10 bases stayed unmatched.

The chain recombines TRBV7-9 with TRBJ2-1; TRBD2 matches 14 bases. The CDR3 is 19 amino acids. The J segment lost 6 bases and the V segment lost 7 bases, leaving 17 bases of the junction unmatched. Germline CDR1 and CDR2: SEHNR and FQNEAQ (reference sequence). CDR3 region: CASIIPGGLAGVFPNEQFF. As DNA, the CDR3 is TGTGCCAGCATCATTCCAGGGGGACTAGCGGGAGTATTCCCCAATGAGCAGTTCTTC.

The chain links TRBV24-1 to TRBJ1-1; no clear D gene. Germline values: CDR1 KGHDR, CDR2 SFDVKD. Trimming cost V 1 base and J 8 bases, with 10 bases left between them. This CDR3 is 13 amino acids long. The CDR3 is CATSDLRREEAFF. The CDR3 DNA is TGTGCCACCAGTGATTTAAGAAGGGAGGAAGCTTTCTTT.

The CDR3 reads CASRTGGRAFF. CDR3 DNA sequence: TGTGCCAGCCGGACAGGGGGGCGAGCTTTCTTT. This sequence joins TRBV6-5 and TRBJ1-1; 10 bases match TRBD1. Per germline, CDR1 MNHEY and CDR2 SVGAGI. V was clipped by 8 bases and J by 10 bases; unmatched bases: 4. This CDR3 is 11 amino acids long.

The chain recombines TRBV28 with TRBJ2-4, with 12 nucleotides matching TRBD2. Germline lookup yields CDR1 MDHEN and CDR2 SYDVKM. This CDR3 has 18 amino acids. The V and J ends lost 4 bases and 4 bases, in that order; junction bases with no gene match: 11. CDR3 amino acids: CASSSSRLAGGPKNIQYF. In DNA form, the CDR3 reads TGTGCCAGCAGTTCCTCCCGGCTAGCGGGAGGGCCGAAAAACATTCAGTACTTC.

The chain is built from TRBV11-2 and TRBJ2-3; 7 nucleotides line up with TRBD2. CDR3 length: 12 residues. Germline V gene lookup returns CDR1 SGHAT and CDR2 FQNNGV. V was clipped by 6 bases and J by 4 bases; unmatched bases: 1. The chain's CDR3 is CASRTSADTQYF. CDR3 in DNA: TGTGCCAGCAGAACTAGCGCAGATACGCAGTATTTT.

This sequence joins TRBV5-5 and TRBJ2-5, with D perhaps matching TRBD1 (5 bases). V lost 4 bases to trimming and J lost 5 bases, with 9 bases between them. CDR3 size: 12 residues. CDR1 and CDR2 from the germline V gene are SGHKS and YYEKEE (reference sequence). This chain's CDR3 is CASSLQGETQYF. In nucleotides, the CDR3 is TGTGCCAGCAGCCTCCAGGGTGAGACCCAGTACTTC.

DNA for the CDR3: TGTGCCAGCAGCTCAGGGGCCTATGGCTACACCTTC. Protein sequence: CASSSGAYGYTF. The V and J genes are TRBV7-9 and TRBJ1-2, with D possibly TRBD1 on 6 matching bases. The CDR3 is 12 amino acids. Germline V gene sequence: CDR1 SEHNR, CDR2 FQNEAQ (reference sequence). The germline V and J ends were trimmed by 4 bases and 4 bases, with 7 bases remaining between them.

J is TRBJ1-2 and V is TRBV15, with D tentatively TRBD1 (5 bases). Germline CDR1 LNHNV, CDR2 YYDKDF (reference sequence). This CDR3 contains 14 residues. V dropped 0 bases and J dropped 6 bases, with 11 bases sitting between them. The DNA of the CDR3 is TGTGCCACCAGCAGAGACGGGGGAGGGAATGGCTACACCTTC. Its protein product is CATSRDGGGNGYTF.

This sequence joins TRBV6-5 and TRBJ1-1, with a weak D call TRBD1 (6 bases). Germline assignment: CDR1 MNHEY and CDR2 SVGAGI. V gave up 6 bases and J gave up 1 base, with 9 bases separating them. This CDR3 has 13 amino acids. The CDR3 sequence: CASSRGWNTEAFF. The CDR3 DNA reads as TGTGCCAGCAGCAGGGGTTGGAACACTGAAGCTTTCTTT.

The V and J genes are TRBV4-3 and TRBJ1-5; D remains ambiguous. V was pared by 4 bases and J by 2 bases, with 12 bases between. CDR1 is LGHNA, CDR2 YSLEER, per germline. This CDR3 contains 15 residues. The CDR3 reads CASSRDGRGNQPQHF. The CDR3 DNA is TGCGCCAGCAGCCGTGATGGGAGGGGCAATCAGCCCCAGCATTTT.

The gene calls are TRBV7-2 and TRBJ2-3; weak D call: TRBD2 (6 bases). The germline gives CDR1 SGHTA, CDR2 FQGNSA. The V end lost 5 bases, the J end lost 5 bases, and 14 bases lay between the germline ends. The CDR3 is 14 amino acids. The CDR3 protein is CASSTGTSVDTQYF. The CDR3 coding sequence is TGTGCCAGCAGCACCGGGACTTCGGTAGATACGCAGTATTTT.

The chain joins TRBV11-3 to TRBJ2-5; TRBD2 matches at 10 bases. Germline CDR1 and CDR2: SGHNT and YENEEA. The V segment lost 3 bases and the J segment 1 base; nucleotides outside the gene matches: 5. This CDR3 has 16 residues. CDR3 sequence: CASSLGASGGQETQYF. For the CDR3, the DNA is TGTGCCAGCAGCTTGGGGGCTAGCGGGGGCCAAGAGACCCAGTACTTC. Variable domain in full (rest from reference TRBV11-3 and TRBJ2-5): EAGVVQSPRYKIIEKKQPVAFWCNPISGHNTLYWYLQNLGQGPELLIRYENEEAVDDSQLPKDRFSAERLKGVDSTLKIQPAELGDSAVYLCASSLGASGGQETQYFGPGTRLLVL.

The CDR3 DNA is TGTGCTAGTGGCCCCCTTGCAGGGGGCTTGGGAGAAAAACTGTTTTTT. This encodes CASGPLAGGLGEKLFF. The rearrangement joins TRBV12-5 to TRBJ1-4, with 8 positions matching TRBD1. CDR3 length equals 16 residues. Germline CDR1 is LGHNT and CDR2 is FRNRAP. The trim removed 6 bases at V and 8 bases at J, leaving 14 bases unmatched.

The rearrangement joins TRBV7-9 to TRBJ2-5; D remains unclear. The length of the CDR3 is 16 residues. Germline V gene data show CDR1 as SEHNR and CDR2 as FQNEAQ (reference sequence). Trimming shortened V by 4 bases and J by 1 base, and 16 bases separated the two germline ends. The CDR3 coding sequence is TGTGCCAGCAGCTCAGTAGGAGCTCAACCCCAAGAGACCCAGTACTTC. Protein product: CASSSVGAQPQETQYF.

This sequence joins TRBV7-9 and TRBJ1-6; D perhaps matches TRBD1 (5 bases). Trimming shortened V by 4 bases and J by 10 bases, and 17 bases separated the two germline ends. Germline V gene lookup returns CDR1 SEHNR and CDR2 FQNEAQ (reference sequence). The CDR3 is 15 amino acids. CDR3 in amino acids: CASSSITGGSSPLHF. The CDR3 nucleotides are TGTGCCAGCAGCTCCATTACCGGGGGGTCCTCACCCCTCCACTTT.

This chain connects TRBV18 to TRBJ2-3; the D gene is possibly TRBD2 (5 bases). Germline CDR1 is KGHSH and CDR2 is LQKENI. Trimming took off 0 bases at V and 4 bases at J, with 14 bases between the two ends. CDR3 length equals 16 residues. The CDR3 nucleotides are TGTGCCAGCTCACCACCAAGCGGCCCGGACCCAGATACGCAGTATTTT. This codes for CASSPPSGPDPDTQYF.

The V gene is TRBV19, the J gene TRBJ2-2; D ambiguous. This CDR3 has 13 residues. V gave up 11 bases and J gave up 0 bases, with 10 bases separating them. Germline V gene sequence: CDR1 LNHDA, CDR2 SQIVND (reference sequence). The CDR3 reads CAGRLTNTGELFF. The CDR3, as DNA: TGTGCCGGTCGACTGACGAACACCGGGGAGCTGTTTTTT. Full variable domain (rest looked up from reference TRBV19 and TRBJ2-2): DGGITQSPKYLFRKEGQNVTLSCEQNLNHDAMYWYRQDPGQGLRLIYYSQIVNDFQKGDIAEGYSVSREKKESFPLTVTSAQKNPTAFYLCAGRLTNTGELFFGEGSRLTVL.

The J gene is TRBJ1-2, the V gene TRBV7-4; D is possibly TRBD1 (6 bases). This CDR3 is built from 12 residues. Trimming took 3 bases from V and 9 from J, leaving 11 bases between them. Germline CDR1 is SGHVT and CDR2 is SQSDAQ. The CDR3 DNA reads TGTGCCAGCAGCTTGGGACAATATTGCTACACCTTC. Translating gives CASSLGQYCYTF.

This chain uses TRBV6-5 with TRBJ1-1, with a tentative D call TRBD1 (6 bases). CDR3 length: 13 amino acids. The V end lost 6 bases, the J end lost 5 bases, and 13 bases lay between the germline ends. From germline, CDR1 is MNHEY and CDR2 SVGAGI. This CDR3 reads CASSKGQRTEAFF. Written as DNA, the CDR3 is TGTGCCAGCAGCAAGGGACAAAGGACTGAAGCTTTCTTT.

This clone has just a few counts. The chain links TRBV3-1 (or the pseudogene TRBV3-2) to TRBJ1-1, with 7 bases lining up with TRBD1. Per germline, CDR1 LGHDT and CDR2 YNNKEL (reference sequence). This CDR3 has 14 amino acids. J lost 4 bases, V lost 2 bases, and 4 bases had no gene match. The DNA of the CDR3 is TGTGCCAGCAGCCAACGACAGGGAGGCACTGAAGCTTTCTTT. Protein: CASSQRQGGTEAFF.

V usage is TRBV7-6 and J usage is TRBJ2-1; 9 bases agree with TRBD1. Germline V gene sequence: CDR1 SGHVS, CDR2 FNYEAQ. The CDR3 has 16 amino acids. Unmatched junction bases numbered 3, after V lost 3 bases and J lost 0 bases. CDR3 in DNA: TGTGCCAGCAGCTTGGGACAGGGAAGCTCCTACAATGAGCAGTTCTTC. This codes for CASSLGQGSSYNEQFF.

The chain has TRBV12-3 or TRBV12-4 and TRBJ2-1; D is uncertain. The CDR3 covers 11 residues. The ends were cut back, 5 bases at V and 7 bases at J, with 6 bases in the middle. This chain's CDR3 is CASSPLNEQFF. CDR3 coding DNA: TGTGCCAGCAGTCCGTTGAATGAGCAGTTCTTC.

The rearrangement links TRBV4-2 to TRBJ2-5; TRBD2 agrees at 12 bases. The CDR3 has 17 residues. The V gene's germline CDR1 is LGHNA and CDR2 YNFKEQ. The V segment lost 4 bases and the J segment 5 bases; nucleotides outside the gene matches: 11. The CDR3 sequence is CASSRTETSGGRETQYF. CDR3 in DNA: TGTGCCAGCAGCCGCACAGAGACTAGCGGGGGCCGGGAGACCCAGTACTTC.

The chain joins TRBV28 to TRBJ2-2; unclear D gene. The V end was cut by 8 bases, the J end by 1 base, with 5 bases between. Germline V lookup: CDR1 MDHEN, CDR2 SYDVKM. CDR3 length: 12 amino acids. The CDR3 loop reads CASVKNTGELFF. CDR3 nucleotides: TGTGCCAGCGTAAAGAACACCGGGGAGCTGTTTTTT.

This clone appeared a few times. The V gene is TRBV18, the J gene TRBJ1-1; D might be TRBD1 (6 bases). The V end lost 3 bases, the J end lost 5 bases, and 13 bases lay between the germline ends. CDR3 length equals 14 residues. From germline, CDR1 is KGHSH and CDR2 LQKENI. The CDR3 loop reads CASSPGPQGTEAFF. In DNA, the CDR3 is TGTGCCAGCTCACCTGGACCCCAGGGGACTGAAGCTTTCTTT.